The 30 T cell receptor beta chains below come from one sample, sequenced in a study of cytomegalovirus exposure and HLA in healthy donors. Repertoires were generated with immunoSEQ multiplex PCR, while TCRdb's copy carries only in-frame clones and drops some. The table records about 250,000 clones, less than 90% of them present only once. The source material was PBMCs. The receptors come from a man aged 18 to 30 in good health and CMV-seropositive.

The V gene is TRBV7-2, the J gene TRBJ1-2; tentative D call: TRBD1 (5 bases). This CDR3 contains 14 residues. In germline, CDR1 is SGHTA, CDR2 FQGNSA. The V gene lost 11 bases and the J gene lost 0 bases, with 16 bases spanning the gap. The CDR3, as DNA: TGTGCCGGGTCCCAGGTGACAGCTAACTATGGCTACACCTTC. It translates to CAGSQVTANYGYTF.

In the case of this clone: The same CDR3 arises from other DNA sequences in this sample as well. The chain combines TRBV2 with TRBJ2-5, with unresolved D. Germline values: CDR1 SNHLY, CDR2 FYNNEI. This CDR3 has 12 residues. Trimming cost V 6 bases and J 2 bases, with 7 bases left between them. The CDR3 sequence is CASSAGQETQYF. CDR3 DNA: TGTGCCAGCAGCGCAGGACAAGAGACCCAGTACTTC. The full variable domain, with the rest looked up from reference TRBV2 and TRBJ2-5, is EPEVTQTPSHQVTQMGQEVILRCVPISNHLYFYWYRQILGQKVEFLVSFYNNEISEKSEIFDDQFSVERPDGSNFTLKIRSTKLEDSAMYFCASSAGQETQYFGPGTRLLVL.

The J gene is TRBJ2-1, the V gene TRBV5-1, with a tentative D call TRBD2 (6 bases). The germline V gene has CDR1 SGHRS and CDR2 YFSETQ. Trimming shortened V by 4 bases and J by 7 bases, and 12 bases separated the two germline ends. CDR3 length: 13 residues. The DNA of the CDR3 is TGCGCCAGCAGCATCCCTGGGGGGAATGAGCAGTTCTTC. Translation: CASSIPGGNEQFF.

The chain joins TRBV4-2 to TRBJ1-2, with 9 nucleotides matching TRBD1. Germline CDR1 reads LGHNA; CDR2 reads YNFKEQ. The CDR3 extends over 14 amino acids. Trimming at V came to 6 bases and at J to 4 bases, leaving 6 bases not matched to a gene. CDR3 amino acids: CASSRGQGIYGYTF. CDR3 DNA sequence: TGTGCCAGCAGTCGGGGACAGGGCATCTATGGCTACACCTTC.

This chain connects TRBV27 to TRBJ2-5; D may be TRBD2 (5 bases). The V end was cut by 5 bases, the J end by 7 bases, with 14 bases between. The CDR3 runs to 13 residues. From germline, CDR1 is MNHEY and CDR2 SMNVEV (reference sequence). The CDR3 is CASSPPPGLTQYF. DNA of the CDR3: TGTGCCAGCAGTCCCCCCCCGGGATTGACCCAGTACTTC.

The chain is built from TRBV5-1 and TRBJ2-2, with D possibly being TRBD2 (6 bases). V lost 1 base to trimming and J lost 7 bases, with 14 bases between them. In germline, CDR1 is SGHRS, CDR2 YFSETQ. The CDR3 consists of 15 residues. The CDR3, as DNA: TGCGCCAGCAGCTTGACGGTCACTAGCAGCGGGGAGCTGTTTTTT. Its protein product is CASSLTVTSSGELFF.

The CDR3 region has the DNA TGTGCCAGCAGCTTAAGGTCAGACAACTATGGCTACACCTTC. Its translation: CASSLRSDNYGYTF. The chain carries TRBV11-2 and TRBJ1-2; D is unresolved. V lost 2 bases and J 2 bases, leaving 9 bases between the germline ends. CDR3 length: 14 residues. Per germline, CDR1 SGHAT and CDR2 FQNNGV.

The J gene is TRBJ1-1, the V gene TRBV29-1, with 9 bases fitting TRBD1. Trimming removed 6 bases from V and 5 bases from J; junction bases left unmatched: 4. This CDR3 region has 12 residues. Germline V gene data show CDR1 as SQVTM and CDR2 as ANQGSEA. CDR3 sequence reads: CSVDRGRTEAFF. CDR3 DNA sequence: TGCAGCGTGGACAGGGGTCGGACTGAAGCTTTCTTT.

This clone has just a few counts. The chain joins TRBV27 to TRBJ1-4, with D uncertain. The V end was cut by 6 bases, the J end by 7 bases, with 15 bases between. The CDR3 is 14 residues long. The germline CDR1 and CDR2 sequences are MNHEY and SMNVEV (reference sequence). CDR3 sequence reads: CASSSGSKVEKLFF. In nucleotides, the CDR3 is TGTGCCAGCAGCTCGGGGTCCAAGGTTGAAAAACTGTTTTTT.

V usage is TRBV29-1 and J usage is TRBJ2-7; 10 bases agree with TRBD2. V lost 3 bases and J lost 0; bases outside the gene matches: 8. The germline V gene encodes CDR1 SQVTM and CDR2 ANQGSEA. CDR3 size: 16 residues. CDR3 sequence (DNA): TGCAGCGTTGAGGTGACTAGCGGGCTAGGCTCCTACGAGCAGTACTTC. The encoded protein is CSVEVTSGLGSYEQYF.

This chain uses TRBV30 with TRBJ2-2; TRBD1 is a possible D gene (6 bases). Germline CDR1 GTSNPN, CDR2 SVGIG (reference sequence). Trimming left V 3 bases short and J 5 bases short, with 16 bases between. This CDR3 spans 15 amino acids. The CDR3 protein is CAWSRKTGGTGELFF. The CDR3, as DNA: TGTGCCTGGAGCCGCAAGACAGGTGGAACCGGGGAGCTGTTTTTT.

V is TRBV7-6 and J is TRBJ2-7; perhaps TRBD2 as D (6 bases). V shed 5 bases and J shed 5 bases, with 13 bases lying between them. Germline-derived CDR1 and CDR2 are SGHVS and FNYEAQ. There are 13 residues in the CDR3. In nucleotides, the CDR3 is TGTGCCAGCAGCCCGGGGGATGACGACGAGCAGTACTTC. It is translated as CASSPGDDDEQYF.

The chain links TRBV6-1 to TRBJ2-7, with 7 bases that match TRBD2. The CDR3 is made up of 14 amino acids. V was clipped by 7 bases and J by 3 bases; unmatched bases: 9. Germline lookup yields CDR1 MNHNS and CDR2 SASEGT. Written as DNA, the CDR3 is TGTGCCAGCAACCAGCGGGACTATCACTACGAGCAGTACTTC. As protein: CASNQRDYHYEQYF.

V gene TRBV4-3 combines with J gene TRBJ2-3, with a weak D call TRBD1 (5 bases). V lost 0 bases and J 4 bases, leaving 11 bases between the germline ends. The CDR3 is 15 residues long. Looked up from germline, CDR1 is LGHNA and CDR2 is YSLEER. CDR3 region: CASSQDRALADTQYF. CDR3 nucleotide sequence: TGCGCCAGCAGCCAAGACAGGGCATTGGCAGATACGCAGTATTTT.

This chain joins TRBV6-6 and TRBJ1-4; D may be TRBD1 (6 bases). Trimming left V 2 bases short and J 0 bases short, with 7 bases between. CDR3 size: 15 residues. CDR1 MNHNY and CDR2 SVGAGI come from the germline V gene (reference sequence). This chain's CDR3 is CASSYNRATNEKLFF. CDR3 nucleotides: TGTGCCAGCAGTTACAACAGGGCAACTAATGAAAAACTGTTTTTT.

The chain is built from TRBV20-1 and TRBJ1-1, with D unresolved. Germline CDR1 DFQATT, CDR2 SNEGSKA (reference sequence). V shed 7 bases and J shed 1 base, with 7 bases lying between them. The length of the CDR3 is 11 residues. CDR3 region: CSVDGNTEAFF. CDR3 sequence (DNA): TGCAGTGTCGATGGGAACACTGAAGCTTTCTTT.

This chain links TRBV6-7 with TRBJ2-1; D not certain. TRBV6-7 falls under the ORF class, with uncertain function. The CDR3 has 16 amino acids. V was cut by 4 bases and J by 0 bases, with 13 bases left in between. CDR3 sequence: CASSLGGPRSYNEQFF. Here the CDR3 DNA reads TGTGCCAGCAGTTTGGGTGGTCCTCGCTCCTACAATGAGCAGTTCTTC.

The rearrangement uses TRBV30 and TRBJ2-3, with D perhaps TRBD1 or TRBD2 (5 bases each). The CDR3 spans 13 residues. The germline V gene encodes CDR1 GTSNPN and CDR2 SVGIG (reference sequence). Between the trimmed V and J ends, which lost 0 bases and 11 bases, there was a span of 15 bases. The CDR3 is CAWSVDRQGRQYF. Here the CDR3 DNA reads TGTGCCTGGAGTGTAGACCGGCAGGGACGGCAGTATTTT.

The CDR3 nucleotides are TGTGCCAGCAGTTGGCTAGCGGCCACAGATACGCAGTATTTT. It codes for CASSWLAATDTQYF. This sequence joins TRBV6-6 and TRBJ2-3; 7 positions match TRBD2. J lost 2 bases, V lost 4 bases, and 3 bases had no gene match. The CDR3 extends over 14 amino acids. Looked up from germline, CDR1 is MNHNY and CDR2 is SVGAGI (reference sequence).

The CDR3 nucleotides are TGTGCCAGCAGCTTACAGAGCTCTGGAAACACCATATATTTT. This sequence encodes CASSLQSSGNTIYF. The rearrangement uses TRBV7-2 and TRBJ1-3; D not certain. The V and J ends lost 2 bases and 0 bases respectively, with 5 bases between them. This CDR3 region has 14 residues. The germline V gene encodes CDR1 SGHTA and CDR2 FQGNSA.

Regarding this clone: The same CDR3 is also encoded by other DNA sequences in this sample. The chain employs TRBV27 and TRBJ2-1; D is perhaps TRBD1 (5 bases). This CDR3 has 13 amino acids. Between the trimmed V and J ends, which lost 0 bases and 10 bases, there was a span of 10 bases. Germline lookup yields CDR1 MNHEY and CDR2 SMNVEV (reference sequence). In DNA, the CDR3 is TGTGCCAGCAGTTTATCAAGGGGAAACGAGCAGTTCTTC. As protein: CASSLSRGNEQFF.

The chain employs TRBV4-2 and TRBJ2-7; D is undetermined. This CDR3 contains 14 residues. The V gene lost 5 bases and the J gene lost 2 bases, with 13 bases spanning the gap. Germline CDR1 LGHNA, CDR2 YNFKEQ. DNA for the CDR3: TGTGCCAGCAGCGCCCAACCGGGCACCTACGAGCAGTACTTC. Protein product: CASSAQPGTYEQYF.

Turning to this clone: Different DNA sequences within this sample yield the same CDR3. This chain connects TRBV11-2 to TRBJ1-2, with D perhaps matching TRBD1 (5 bases). The CDR3 spans 12 residues. V lost 4 bases and J lost 6, with 9 bases in between. Germline CDR1 is SGHAT and CDR2 is FQNNGV. The CDR3 loop reads CASSWGGDGYTF. In DNA, the CDR3 is TGTGCCAGCAGCTGGGGGGGAGATGGCTACACCTTC.

This chain links TRBV9 with TRBJ2-1; D not resolved. The germline CDR1 and CDR2 sequences are SGDLS and YYNGEE. This CDR3 comprises 14 residues. Trimming took 0 bases from V and 5 from J, leaving 9 bases between them. CDR3 residues: CASSVDLYDNEQFF. The CDR3 DNA reads as TGTGCCAGCAGCGTAGACCTATACGACAATGAGCAGTTCTTC.

The chain is built from TRBV25-1 and TRBJ1-3; perhaps TRBD1 as D (6 bases). Germline lookup yields CDR1 MGHDK and CDR2 SYGVNS. The CDR3 sequence is 17 residues long. V lost 0 bases and J lost 4, with 16 bases in between. CDR3 nucleotide sequence: TGTGCCAGCAGTGAATATATTCGGCAGGGGTGGGGAAACACCATATATTTT. Its translation is CASSEYIRQGWGNTIYF.

The CDR3 is CASSVGGGRTEAFF. Here the CDR3 DNA reads TGCGCCAGCAGCGTCGGAGGAGGGCGCACTGAAGCTTTCTTT. This chain connects TRBV5-1 to TRBJ1-1, with D unclear. V was clipped by 4 bases and J by 4 bases, with 14 bases between them. Germline V gene data show CDR1 as SGHRS and CDR2 as YFSETQ. The CDR3 runs 14 residues.

The chain joins TRBV28 to TRBJ2-2; D call uncertain. V gave up 9 bases and J gave up 0 bases, with 11 bases separating them. Germline V gives CDR1 MDHEN, CDR2 SYDVKM. This CDR3 spans 14 amino acids. The DNA for the CDR3 is TGTGCCAGGGAAAGCGCTCCGAACACCGGGGAGCTGTTTTTT. Translating gives CARESAPNTGELFF.

The V and J genes are TRBV10-3 and TRBJ1-2; possibly TRBD1 for D (5 bases). Looked up from germline, CDR1 is ENHRY and CDR2 is SYGVKD. Trimming removed 4 bases at V and 8 bases at J, with 20 bases between. The CDR3 has 15 residues. The CDR3 loop is CAISGSGTSGSGYTF. CDR3 coding DNA: TGTGCCATCAGTGGCTCCGGGACTTCGGGGAGCGGCTACACCTTC.

The chain combines TRBV5-4 with TRBJ1-1; D might be TRBD1 (5 bases). The germline V gene has CDR1 SGHNT and CDR2 YYREEE (reference sequence). Deletions cut 5 bases from V and 1 base from J, with 15 bases between. The CDR3 spans 15 residues. CDR3 sequence (DNA): TGTGCCAGCAGTCACTCGGGACGTCAGAACACTGAAGCTTTCTTT. It is translated as CASSHSGRQNTEAFF.

The chain couples TRBV5-1 to TRBJ2-7, with a weak D call TRBD2 (5 bases). Between the trimmed V and J ends, which lost 0 bases and 5 bases, there was a span of 18 bases. CDR1 is SGHRS and CDR2 is YFSETQ in the germline V gene. This CDR3 comprises 16 residues. The CDR3 loop is CASSLDRAAMTNEQYF. CDR3 nucleotides: TGCGCCAGCAGCTTGGATAGAGCGGCGATGACTAACGAGCAGTACTTC.